Included here is one TCR beta chain sequence, with context. Its antigen is unknown. The data belong to a study of T cell responses to AZD1222 COVID-19 vaccine. For the study at large: The study pooled second doses at about 4 or about 12 weeks.

Germline trimming cut 6 bases from V and 1 base from J; bases unmatched to any gene: 11. The CDR3 has 16 residues. CDR1 is MNHEY, CDR2 SVGEGT, per germline. Whole-study findings and limits: Spike-wide coverage was observed for vaccine-associated CD4 TCRs, with dominant responses at 160-218 and 743-854. Baseline serology detected seropositivity in only six AZD1222 recipients. Donors were largely white British and mainly female; clonal diversity was possibly underestimated.

Assay used: immunoSEQ multiplex PCR; TCRdb lists only in-frame clones, some missing. Of 130,000 or so clones in the sample, about 86% were seen once. The sample was peripheral blood, taken on day 0 of AZD1222 vaccination. The TCR originated in an adult in good health. The chain links TRBV6-2 or TRBV6-3 to TRBJ2-7, with 8 bases aligning to TRBD1. The CDR3: CASSNPWDRLSYEQYF. As DNA, the CDR3 is TGTGCCAGCAGCAACCCTTGGGACAGGCTTTCCTACGAGCAGTACTTC.